This T cell receptor beta chain comes out of a study of CD8 T cells in ankylosing spondylitis. Overall study findings and caveats: Relatively scarce in peripheral blood, disease-linked clones were CD8+. About 8 highly homologous variants made up a TCR beta motif, and this motif appeared characteristic of ankylosing spondylitis blood.

Making use of molecular barcodes, quantitative 5'-RACE generated TCR beta libraries. A single record per CDR3 protein comes from TCRdb applying MiXCR to the 5' RACE reads. The data contain 350,000 to 450,000 distinct CDR3 sequences, more than 25% of them singletons. This clonotype was observed a few times. Its antigen is not identified. The specimen sequenced was blood, either unsorted or a sorted T cell fraction (not recorded which). The receptor comes from a male donor with ankylosing spondylitis.

CDR3 protein: CASRPGQGANYGYTF. The CDR3 DNA sequence: TGTGCCAGCAGGCCGGGACAGGGGGCTAACTATGGCTACACCTTC. V and J are TRBV7-9 and TRBJ1-2, with 11 bases fitting TRBD1. Looked up from germline, CDR1 is SEHNR and CDR2 is FQNEAQ (reference sequence). The CDR3 sequence is 15 residues long. With 6 bases clipped from V and 0 bases from J, the junction kept 3 bases outside the gene matches.